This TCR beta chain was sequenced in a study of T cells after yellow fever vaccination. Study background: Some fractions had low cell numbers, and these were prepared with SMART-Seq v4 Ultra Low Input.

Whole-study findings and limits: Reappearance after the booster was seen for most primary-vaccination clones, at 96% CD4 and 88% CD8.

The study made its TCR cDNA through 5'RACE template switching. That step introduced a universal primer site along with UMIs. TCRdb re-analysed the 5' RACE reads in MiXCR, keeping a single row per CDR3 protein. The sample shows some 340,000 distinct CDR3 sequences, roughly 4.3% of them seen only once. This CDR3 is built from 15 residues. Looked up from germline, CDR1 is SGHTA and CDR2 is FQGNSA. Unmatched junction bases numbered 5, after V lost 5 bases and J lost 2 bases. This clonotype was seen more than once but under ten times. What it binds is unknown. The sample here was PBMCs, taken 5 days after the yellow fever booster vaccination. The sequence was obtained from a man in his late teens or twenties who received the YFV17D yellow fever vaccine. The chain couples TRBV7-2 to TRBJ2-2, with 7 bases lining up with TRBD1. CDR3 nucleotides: TGTGCCAGCAGCCGGGGACAGACAAACACCGGGGAGCTGTTTTTT. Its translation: CASSRGQTNTGELFF.